Presented here are 27 T cell receptor beta chains from one specimen sequenced in a study of T cells in Graves' hyperthyroidism and ophthalmopathy. It was RNA transcripts that yielded the amplified TCR beta CDR3 regions. The study used the HTBI primer set for a first-round RT-PCR of the TCR CDR3. TCRdb independently ran MiXCR on the multiplex PCR reads; one entry per CDR3 protein. The sample lists hundreds of thousands of distinct CDR3 sequences, approximately 15% seen once, with roughly a tenth in the top ten. The specimen sequenced was blood. Receptors were obtained from a woman aged 18-29 years with Graves' hyperthyroidism.

This clonotype was recorded at least ten times. The V and J genes are TRBV28 and TRBJ1-5; tentatively, D is TRBD1 (5 bases). The length of the CDR3 is 15 residues. The V gene's germline CDR1 is MDHEN and CDR2 SYDVKM. Trimming removed 6 bases at V and 7 bases at J, with 19 bases between. The CDR3 nucleotides are TGTGCCAGCAGCCAACCCGGGGCTCCGATCCAGCCCCAGCATTTT. Residues: CASSQPGAPIQPQHF.

This chain connects TRBV29-1 to TRBJ2-7, with D uncertain. The V gene lost 1 base and the J gene lost 2 bases, with 6 bases spanning the gap. CDR3 length equals 12 residues. The germline V gene encodes CDR1 SQVTM and CDR2 ANQGSEA. CDR3 DNA: TGCAGCGTTGAAGGGAGTCCCTACGAGCAGTACTTC. Its protein product is CSVEGSPYEQYF.

Only a few counts were recorded for this clonotype. The chain is built from TRBV11-3 and TRBJ2-6; D is possibly TRBD1 (6 bases). V was cut by 4 bases and J by 9 bases, with 13 bases left in between. The CDR3 totals 14 residues. From germline, CDR1 is SGHNT and CDR2 YENEEA. CDR3 nucleotides: TGTGCCAGCAGCTCCTACAGGGATGTCAACGTCCTGACTTTC. Translated, it gives CASSSYRDVNVLTF.

This clonotype was seen only a few times. The rearrangement uses TRBV7-8 and TRBJ2-1, with TRBD2 matching over 15 bases. V gave up 4 bases and J gave up 9 bases; unmatched junction bases: 13. Germline CDR1 reads SGHVS; CDR2 reads FQNEAQ. The CDR3 runs to 18 residues. CDR3 in amino acids: CASSSPRTSGRAVVEQFF. CDR3 in DNA: TGTGCCAGCAGCTCACCACGGACTAGCGGGAGGGCCGTGGTTGAGCAGTTCTTC.

This clonotype came up many times. The chain is built from TRBV11-3 and TRBJ1-1; D may be TRBD1 (6 bases). The V gene's germline CDR1 is SGHNT and CDR2 YENEEA. Trimming left V 1 base short and J 11 bases short, with 23 bases between. This CDR3 region has 16 residues. CDR3 nucleotide sequence: TGTGCCAGCAGCTTAGGCCTCCTCGGACAGCCCTTGAGTGCTTTCTTT. Its translation is CASSLGLLGQPLSAFF.

This clonotype was detected many times. V and J are TRBV3-1 and TRBJ2-1, with D hard to call. This CDR3 comprises 13 residues. The V gene lost 2 bases and the J gene lost 7 bases, with 9 bases spanning the gap. Germline CDR1 LGHDT, CDR2 YNNKEL (reference sequence). The DNA of the CDR3 is TGTGCCAGCAGCCAACAGACTCCTAATGAGCAGTTCTTC. It codes for CASSQQTPNEQFF.

The chain has TRBV7-2 and TRBJ2-5, with 7 bases fitting TRBD2. CDR1 is SGHTA and CDR2 is FQGNSA in the germline V gene. After removal of 4 bases from V and 6 bases from J, the junction contained 8 bases not matched to a gene. This CDR3 is built from 14 residues. The CDR3 bases are TGTGCCAGCAGCTCCGGCGGGAGCTCCAAGACCCAGTACTTC. Amino acid sequence: CASSSGGSSKTQYF. Variable domain in full (rest from reference TRBV7-2 and TRBJ2-5): GAGVSQSPSNKVTEKGKDVELRCDPISGHTALYWYRQSLGQGLEFLIYFQGNSAPDKSGLPSDRFSAERTGGSVSTLTIQRTQQEDSAVYLCASSSGGSSKTQYFGPGTRLLVL.

This clonotype has ten or more counts. The chain recombines TRBV11-2 with TRBJ2-3, with 10 nucleotides matching TRBD2. The CDR3 is 15 residues long. Germline lookup yields CDR1 SGHAT and CDR2 FQNNGV. V shed 4 bases and J 5 bases; nucleotides not matched to a gene: 6. This CDR3 is CASSYLAGVGDTQYF. The CDR3, as DNA: TGTGCCAGCAGCTACCTAGCGGGAGTGGGAGATACGCAGTATTTT.

In its sample, this clonotype was seen many times. CDR3 sequence reads: CASSQRGTEETQYF. The CDR3 bases are TGTGCCAGCAGCCAGCGAGGGACGGAAGAGACCCAGTACTTC. The V and J genes are TRBV3-1 and TRBJ2-5, with D perhaps matching TRBD1 or TRBD2 (5 bases each). This CDR3 contains 14 residues. Trimming removed 3 bases from V and 3 bases from J, with 11 bases in between. Germline V gene lookup returns CDR1 LGHDT and CDR2 YNNKEL (reference sequence).

The rearrangement uses TRBV12-3 or TRBV12-4 and TRBJ1-3; 7 nucleotides agree with TRBD1. Germline trimming cut 2 bases from V and 3 bases from J; bases unmatched to any gene: 4. The CDR3 totals 15 residues. As DNA, the CDR3 is TGTGCCAGCAGTTTACAACAGGGGAATGGAAACACCATATATTTT. It yields the protein CASSLQQGNGNTIYF.

This clonotype has a handful of counts. The chain uses TRBV14 and TRBJ2-2, with 7 bases identical to TRBD2. Germline lookup yields CDR1 SGHDN and CDR2 FVKESK. The V gene end was trimmed by 4 bases and the J gene end by 4 bases; junction bases not matched to a gene: 3. The CDR3 length is 14 residues. CDR3 nucleotide sequence: TGTGCCAGCAGCCGGGAGGGGACCACCGGGGAGCTGTTTTTT. The encoded protein is CASSREGTTGELFF.

This clonotype has ten or more counts. The chain couples TRBV29-1 to TRBJ1-1; D may be TRBD1 (5 bases). Deletions cut 0 bases from V and 0 bases from J, with 20 bases between. The CDR3 sequence is 18 residues long. The V gene's germline CDR1 is SQVTM and CDR2 ANQGSEA. CDR3 residues: CSVEDQLGQGPMNTEAFF. The CDR3, as DNA: TGCAGCGTTGAAGATCAATTGGGGCAGGGCCCCATGAACACTGAAGCTTTCTTT.

This chain links TRBV5-8 with TRBJ2-5; tentatively, D is TRBD2 (6 bases). The length of the CDR3 is 18 residues. In germline, CDR1 is SGHTS, CDR2 YDEGEE. Trimming shortened V by 3 bases and J by 3 bases, and 24 bases separated the two germline ends. The CDR3 DNA is TGTGCCAGCAGCTCGCTACCCTTTGTTGGGAGGACAAAAGAGACCCAGTACTTC. Translating it yields CASSSLPFVGRTKETQYF.

The chain links TRBV7-2 to TRBJ2-7; 12 positions agree with TRBD2. J lost 1 base, V lost 1 base, and 2 bases had no gene match. The CDR3 sequence is 16 residues long. Germline values: CDR1 SGHTA, CDR2 FQGNSA. The CDR3 coding sequence is TGTGCCAGCAGCTTAGGGACTAGCGGGATTTCCTACGAGCAGTACTTC. Protein: CASSLGTSGISYEQYF.

This clonotype was observed a handful of times. A much larger clone sits a single nucleotide away, making a read error possible. J is TRBJ2-7 and V is TRBV30; D remains unclear. The germline V and J ends were trimmed by 0 bases and 4 bases, with 7 bases remaining between them. The CDR3 extends over 12 amino acids. Germline V gene sequence: CDR1 GTSNPN, CDR2 SVGIG (reference sequence). The CDR3 region is CAWSVGEYEQYF. CDR3 nucleotide sequence: TGTGCCTGGAGTGTAGGAGAGTACGAGCAGTACTTC.

This clonotype was observed a handful of times. The rearrangement links TRBV4-1 to TRBJ2-3; D unresolved. In germline, CDR1 is MGHRA, CDR2 YSYEKL. The CDR3 is 16 residues long. The V and J ends lost 1 base and 4 bases respectively, with 15 bases between them. CDR3 bases: TGCGCCAGCAGCCAAGGAACGTTTTTGGGCGCAGATACGCAGTATTTT. Residues: CASSQGTFLGADTQYF.

This clonotype came up once. The chain carries TRBV12-3 or TRBV12-4 and TRBJ2-6; D is uncertain. V was pared by 8 bases and J by 2 bases, with 19 bases between. There are 17 residues in the CDR3. The CDR3 coding sequence is TGTGCCAGCGCTCCCAGTCGAGGATACCCTGGGGCCAACGTCCTGACTTTC. Amino acid sequence: CASAPSRGYPGANVLTF.

The rearrangement joins TRBV6-1 to TRBJ1-5; D remains unclear. The CDR3 has 15 residues. V was shortened by 5 bases and J by 3 bases, with 14 bases between the two germline ends. CDR1 and CDR2 from the germline V gene are MNHNS and SASEGT. This chain's CDR3 is CASSLPREANQPQHF. The CDR3 DNA follows: TGTGCCAGCAGTCTTCCCCGGGAGGCCAATCAGCCCCAGCATTTT.

The chain is built from TRBV29-1 and TRBJ2-1; D is tentatively TRBD1 or TRBD2 (5 bases each). The V end lost 3 bases, the J end lost 1 base, and 10 bases lay between the germline ends. CDR1 is SQVTM and CDR2 is ANQGSEA in the germline V gene. The CDR3 is 14 residues long. CDR3 loop: CSVEGVKSYNEQFF. CDR3 sequence (DNA): TGCAGCGTTGAGGGGGTAAAATCCTACAATGAGCAGTTCTTC.

The chain employs TRBV10-1 and TRBJ2-1; TRBD2 matches at 13 bases. Germline CDR1 WNHNN, CDR2 SYGVQD (reference sequence). V dropped 2 bases and J dropped 13; count of bases not matched to a gene: 8. The CDR3 runs to 15 residues. The CDR3 DNA reads TGCGCCAGCAGTGAGGGGACTAGCGGGGATCCCGAACAGTTCTTC. Translation gives CASSEGTSGDPEQFF.

The rearrangement links TRBV19 to TRBJ2-3; D not resolved. The V end was cut by 5 bases, the J end by 2 bases, with 14 bases between. There are 15 residues in the CDR3. Germline CDR1 and CDR2: LNHDA and SQIVND (reference sequence). As DNA, the CDR3 is TGTGCCAGTAGTTCTGCCAGTGGGTTCACAGATACGCAGTATTTT. Amino acids: CASSSASGFTDTQYF.

This clonotype was observed many times. The rearrangement joins TRBV20-1 to TRBJ2-7, with D maybe TRBD2 (6 bases). Germline V gene data show CDR1 as DFQATT and CDR2 as SNEGSKA (reference sequence). With 2 bases removed from V and 6 bases from J, the gap between germline ends came to 14 bases. CDR3 length: 13 residues. This CDR3 reads CSARLGGSGEQYF. The CDR3 DNA follows: TGCAGTGCTAGACTAGGAGGGAGTGGCGAGCAGTACTTC.

The V and J genes are TRBV24-1 and TRBJ1-3, with 7 bases fitting TRBD1. The CDR3 length is 14 residues. V lost 4 bases, J lost 7 bases, and 6 bases stayed unmatched. Germline CDR1 is KGHDR and CDR2 is SFDVKD. The CDR3 spells CATSDGQVGNTIYF. CDR3 nucleotides: TGTGCCACCAGTGACGGACAGGTGGGGAACACCATATATTTT.

This chain uses TRBV2 with TRBJ2-5, with D perhaps assigned TRBD1 or TRBD2 (6 bases each). This CDR3 is built from 14 residues. From germline, CDR1 is SNHLY and CDR2 FYNNEI. V shed 8 bases and J shed 1 base, with 14 bases lying between them. The CDR3 DNA follows: TGTGCCAGCTCCAAGGGGGGTTCCCAAGAGACCCAGTACTTC. Protein product: CASSKGGSQETQYF.

As for this clonotype: A much larger clonotype is one base distant, so this may be a read error. This sequence joins TRBV11-2 and TRBJ2-1; the match to TRBD2 covers 10 bases. Losses at the gene ends were 6 bases for V and 9 bases for J; bases not matched to a gene: 14. This CDR3 is 16 amino acids long. Looked up from germline, CDR1 is SGHAT and CDR2 is FQNNGV. CDR3 protein: CASRTLLAGVRSEQFF. CDR3 coding DNA: TGTGCCAGCAGAACCTTGCTAGCGGGAGTGAGGAGTGAGCAGTTCTTC.

The table lists this clonotype with many counts. The chain employs TRBV18 and TRBJ1-1, with D maybe TRBD1 (5 bases). The length of the CDR3 is 14 residues. V was clipped by 6 bases and J by 3 bases, with 14 bases between them. Germline assignment: CDR1 KGHSH and CDR2 LQKENI. Written as DNA, the CDR3 is TGTGCCAGCTCCACAACGGCGGGGGACACTGAAGCTTTCTTT. This codes for CASSTTAGDTEAFF.

There are many counts of this clonotype. The V call is TRBV28, the J call TRBJ1-1; no reliable D call. Germline V gene lookup returns CDR1 MDHEN and CDR2 SYDVKM. The length of the CDR3 is 10 residues. Trimming stripped 5 bases from V and 5 bases from J, with 3 bases between. CDR3 nucleotide sequence: TGTGCCAGCAGTCGTACTGAAGCTTTCTTT. Residues: CASSRTEAFF.